This T cell receptor beta chain stems from a study of shared clonotypes between healthy human individuals. As for the study in general: Three CD4 naive, three CD4 memory, two CD8 naive and one CD8 memory plate were used per donor. Study-wide findings and caveats: Clonotype sharing across donors was expected to vary with sequencing depth.

The DNA input per sorted-subset replicate PCR was about 180 ng, corresponding to some 30,000 T cell genomes. TCRdb's copy holds only in-frame clones and misses some; the assay was immunoSEQ multiplex PCR. The sample lists under 1,100,000 clones, 65% to 80% occurring once. CDR1 and CDR2 (germline): MDHEN, SYDVKM. The CDR3 runs to 15 residues. Trimming took 2 bases from V and 6 from J, leaving 16 bases between them. This clone came up many times. What it binds is unknown. This TCR derives from a man aged 18 to 30 in good health. The sample taken for sequencing was memory CD4+ T cells sorted from blood. Noted subset: CD45RA-negative fraction. This chain uses TRBV28 with TRBJ1-1, with D perhaps TRBD1 (6 bases). Here the CDR3 reads CASSLKSGVGPEAFF. As DNA, the CDR3 is TGTGCCAGCAGTTTAAAGTCAGGGGTAGGGCCTGAAGCTTTCTTT.